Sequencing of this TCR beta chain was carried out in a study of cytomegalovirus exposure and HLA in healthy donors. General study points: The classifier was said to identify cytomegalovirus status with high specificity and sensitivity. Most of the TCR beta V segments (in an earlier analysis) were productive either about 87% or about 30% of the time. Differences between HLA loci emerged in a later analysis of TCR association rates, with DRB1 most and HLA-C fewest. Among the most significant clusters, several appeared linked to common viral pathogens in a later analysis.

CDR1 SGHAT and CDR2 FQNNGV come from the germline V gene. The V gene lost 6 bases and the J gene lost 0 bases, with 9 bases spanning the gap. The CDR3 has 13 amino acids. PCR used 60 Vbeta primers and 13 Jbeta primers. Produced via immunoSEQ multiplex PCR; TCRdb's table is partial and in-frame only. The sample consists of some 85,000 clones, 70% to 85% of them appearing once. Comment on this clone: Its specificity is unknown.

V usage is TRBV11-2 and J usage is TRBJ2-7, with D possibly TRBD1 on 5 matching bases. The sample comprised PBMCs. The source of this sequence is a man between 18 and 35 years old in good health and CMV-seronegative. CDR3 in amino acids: CASSPDSSYEQYF. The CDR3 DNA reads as TGTGCCAGCAGTCCAGACAGCTCCTACGAGCAGTACTTC.